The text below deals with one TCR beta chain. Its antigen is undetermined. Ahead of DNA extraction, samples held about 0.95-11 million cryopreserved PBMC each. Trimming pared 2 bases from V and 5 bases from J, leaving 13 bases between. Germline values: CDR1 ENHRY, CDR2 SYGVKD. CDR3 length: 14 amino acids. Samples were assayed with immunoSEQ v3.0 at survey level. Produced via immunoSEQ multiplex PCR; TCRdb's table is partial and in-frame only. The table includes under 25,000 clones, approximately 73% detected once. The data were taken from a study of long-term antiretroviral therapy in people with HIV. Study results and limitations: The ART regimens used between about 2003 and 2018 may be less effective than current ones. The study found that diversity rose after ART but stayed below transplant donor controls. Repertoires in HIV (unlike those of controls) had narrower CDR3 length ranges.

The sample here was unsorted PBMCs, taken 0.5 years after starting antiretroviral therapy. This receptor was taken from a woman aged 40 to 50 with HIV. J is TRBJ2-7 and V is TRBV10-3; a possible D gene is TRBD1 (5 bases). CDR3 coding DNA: TGTGCCATCAGTGAGGTTGGGGCAGGCGACGAGCAGTACTTC. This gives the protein CAISEVGAGDEQYF.